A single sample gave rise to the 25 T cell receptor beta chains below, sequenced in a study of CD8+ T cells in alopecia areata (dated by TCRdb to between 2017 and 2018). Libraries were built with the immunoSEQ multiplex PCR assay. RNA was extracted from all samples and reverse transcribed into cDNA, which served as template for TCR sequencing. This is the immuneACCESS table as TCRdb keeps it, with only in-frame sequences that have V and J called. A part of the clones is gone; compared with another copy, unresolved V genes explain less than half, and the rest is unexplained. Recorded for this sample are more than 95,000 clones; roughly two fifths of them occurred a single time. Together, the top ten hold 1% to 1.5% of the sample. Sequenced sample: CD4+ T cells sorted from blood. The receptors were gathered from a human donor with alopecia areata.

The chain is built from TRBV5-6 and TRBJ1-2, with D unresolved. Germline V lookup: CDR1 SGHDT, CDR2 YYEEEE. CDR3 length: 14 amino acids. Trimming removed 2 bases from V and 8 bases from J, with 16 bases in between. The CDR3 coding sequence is TGTGCCAGCAGCTTTCGGGGTGGATCGGGCGGCTACACCTTC. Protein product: CASSFRGGSGGYTF.

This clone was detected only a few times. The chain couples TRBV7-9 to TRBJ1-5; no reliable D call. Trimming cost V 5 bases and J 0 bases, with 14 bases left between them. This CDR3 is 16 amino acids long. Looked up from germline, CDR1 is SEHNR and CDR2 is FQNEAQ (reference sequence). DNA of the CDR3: TGTGCCAGCAGCGCCTCGGGGTCAATTAGCAATCAGCCCCAGCATTTT. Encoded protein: CASSASGSISNQPQHF.

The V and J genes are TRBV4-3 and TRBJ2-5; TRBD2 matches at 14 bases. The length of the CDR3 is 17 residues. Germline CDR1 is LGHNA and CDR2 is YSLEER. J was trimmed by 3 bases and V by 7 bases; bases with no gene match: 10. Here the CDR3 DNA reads TGCGCCAGCAAACCCGGGACTAGCGGGGGAGCCGAAGAGACCCAGTACTTC. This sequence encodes CASKPGTSGGAEETQYF.

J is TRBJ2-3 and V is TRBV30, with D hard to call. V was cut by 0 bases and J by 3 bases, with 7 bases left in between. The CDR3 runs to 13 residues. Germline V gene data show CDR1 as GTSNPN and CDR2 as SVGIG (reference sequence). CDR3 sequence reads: CAWSVRLTDTQYF. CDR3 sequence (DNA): TGTGCCTGGAGTGTTAGACTTACAGATACGCAGTATTTT.

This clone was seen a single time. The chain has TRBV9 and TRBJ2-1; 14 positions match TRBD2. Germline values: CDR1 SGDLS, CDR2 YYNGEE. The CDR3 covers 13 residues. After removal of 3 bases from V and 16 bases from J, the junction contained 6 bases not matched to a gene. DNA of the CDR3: TGTGCCAGCAGCGAGGGGACTAGCGGGAGTTTATTCTTC. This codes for CASSEGTSGSLFF.

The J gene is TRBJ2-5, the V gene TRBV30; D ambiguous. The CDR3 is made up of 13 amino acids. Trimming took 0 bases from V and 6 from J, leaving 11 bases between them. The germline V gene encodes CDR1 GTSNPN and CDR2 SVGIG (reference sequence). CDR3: CAWSVRPIKTQYF. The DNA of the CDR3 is TGTGCCTGGAGTGTACGACCTATTAAGACCCAGTACTTC.

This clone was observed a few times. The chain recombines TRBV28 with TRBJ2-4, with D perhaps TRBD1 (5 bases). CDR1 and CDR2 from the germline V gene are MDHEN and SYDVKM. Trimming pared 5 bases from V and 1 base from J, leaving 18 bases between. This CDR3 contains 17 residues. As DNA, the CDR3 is TGTGCCAGCAGTCTGAACTGGGGCAGGGATGCCAAAAACATTCAGTACTTC. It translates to CASSLNWGRDAKNIQYF.

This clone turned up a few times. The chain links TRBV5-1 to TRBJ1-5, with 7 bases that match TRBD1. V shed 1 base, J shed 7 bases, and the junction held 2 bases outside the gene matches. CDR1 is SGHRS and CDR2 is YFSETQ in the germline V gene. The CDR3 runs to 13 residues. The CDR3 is CASSLTGVQPQHF. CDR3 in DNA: TGCGCCAGCAGCTTGACAGGGGTGCAGCCCCAGCATTTT.

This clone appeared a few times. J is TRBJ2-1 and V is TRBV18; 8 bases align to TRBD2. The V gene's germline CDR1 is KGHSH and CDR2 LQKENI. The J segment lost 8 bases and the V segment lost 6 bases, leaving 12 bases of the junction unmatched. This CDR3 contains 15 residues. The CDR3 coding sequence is TGTGCCAGCTCCCCCGGGGTAGCGGGACCCGATGAGCAGTTCTTC. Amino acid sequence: CASSPGVAGPDEQFF.

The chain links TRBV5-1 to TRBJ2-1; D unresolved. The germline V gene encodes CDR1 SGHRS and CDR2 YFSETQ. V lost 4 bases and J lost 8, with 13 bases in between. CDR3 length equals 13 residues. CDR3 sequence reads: CASSPLARDEQFF. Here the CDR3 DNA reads TGCGCCAGCAGCCCACTCGCACGGGATGAGCAGTTCTTC.

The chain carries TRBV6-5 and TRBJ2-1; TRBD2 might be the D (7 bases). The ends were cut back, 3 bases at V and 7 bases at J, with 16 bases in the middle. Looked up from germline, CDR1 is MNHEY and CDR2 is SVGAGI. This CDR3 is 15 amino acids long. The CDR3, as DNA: TGTGCCAGCAGTTATGGGGGGGGCGTAGAAAATGAGCAGTTCTTC. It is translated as CASSYGGGVENEQFF.

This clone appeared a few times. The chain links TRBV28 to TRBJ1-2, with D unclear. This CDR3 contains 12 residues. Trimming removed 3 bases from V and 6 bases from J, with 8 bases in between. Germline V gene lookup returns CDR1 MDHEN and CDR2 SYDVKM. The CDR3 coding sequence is TGTGCCAGCAGTTTTCAGGTCCATGGCTACACCTTC. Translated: CASSFQVHGYTF.

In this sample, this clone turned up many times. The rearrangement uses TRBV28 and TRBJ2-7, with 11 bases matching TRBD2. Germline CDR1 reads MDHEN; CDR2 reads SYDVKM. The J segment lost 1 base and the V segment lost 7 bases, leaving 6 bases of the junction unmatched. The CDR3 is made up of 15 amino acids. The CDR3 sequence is CASTRTSGSSYEQYF. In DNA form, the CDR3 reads TGTGCCAGCACCCGGACTAGCGGGTCATCCTACGAGCAGTACTTC. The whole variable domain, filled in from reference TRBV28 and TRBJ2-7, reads DVKVTQSSRYLVKRTGEKVFLECVQDMDHENMFWYRQDPGLGLRLIYFSYDVKMKEKGDIPEGYSVSREKKERFSLILESASTNQTSMYLCASTRTSGSSYEQYFGPGTRLTVT.

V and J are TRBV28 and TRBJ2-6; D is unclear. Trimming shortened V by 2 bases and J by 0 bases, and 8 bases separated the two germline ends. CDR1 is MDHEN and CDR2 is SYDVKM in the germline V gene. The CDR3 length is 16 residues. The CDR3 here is CASSLPGSSGANVLTF. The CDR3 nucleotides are TGTGCCAGCAGTTTACCCGGCAGCTCTGGGGCCAACGTCCTGACTTTC.

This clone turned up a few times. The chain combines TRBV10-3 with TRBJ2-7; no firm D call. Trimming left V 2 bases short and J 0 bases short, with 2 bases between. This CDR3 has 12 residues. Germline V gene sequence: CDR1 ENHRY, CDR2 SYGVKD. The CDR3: CAISEPSYEQYF. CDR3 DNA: TGTGCCATCAGTGAGCCCTCCTACGAGCAGTACTTC.

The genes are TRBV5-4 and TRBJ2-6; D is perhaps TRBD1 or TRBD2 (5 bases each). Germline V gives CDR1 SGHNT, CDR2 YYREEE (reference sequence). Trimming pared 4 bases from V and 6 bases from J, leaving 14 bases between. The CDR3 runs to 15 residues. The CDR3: CASSPPGTLANVLTF. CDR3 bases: TGTGCCAGCAGCCCGCCAGGGACGTTGGCCAACGTCCTGACTTTC.

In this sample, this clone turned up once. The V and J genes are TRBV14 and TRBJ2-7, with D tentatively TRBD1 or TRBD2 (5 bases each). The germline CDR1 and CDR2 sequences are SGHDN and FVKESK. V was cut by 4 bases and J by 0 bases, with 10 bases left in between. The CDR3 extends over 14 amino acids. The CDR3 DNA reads TGTGCCAGCAGCCCGGGACGTCTCTCCTACGAGCAGTACTTC. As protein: CASSPGRLSYEQYF. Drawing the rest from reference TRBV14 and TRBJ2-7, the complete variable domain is EAGVTQFPSHSVIEKGQTVTLRCDPISGHDNLYWYRRVMGKEIKFLLHFVKESKQDESGMPNNRFLAERTGGTYSTLKVQPAELEDSGVYFCASSPGRLSYEQYFGPGTRLTVT.

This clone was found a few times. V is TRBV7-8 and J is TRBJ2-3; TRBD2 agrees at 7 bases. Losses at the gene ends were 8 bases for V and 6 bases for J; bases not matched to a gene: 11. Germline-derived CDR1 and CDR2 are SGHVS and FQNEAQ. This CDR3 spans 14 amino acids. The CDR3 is CASQVAGAPDTQYF. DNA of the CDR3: TGTGCCAGCCAGGTAGCGGGTGCGCCGGATACGCAGTATTTT.

The CDR3 loop reads CASSSRMGPTDTQYF. The CDR3 coding sequence is TGTGCCAGCAGCTCGAGAATGGGGCCCACAGATACGCAGTATTTT. J is TRBJ2-3 and V is TRBV5-4; possibly TRBD1 for D (5 bases). The CDR3 is made up of 15 amino acids. Per the germline V gene, CDR1 is SGHNT and CDR2 is YYREEE (reference sequence). V lost 3 bases to trimming and J lost 2 bases, with 13 bases between them.

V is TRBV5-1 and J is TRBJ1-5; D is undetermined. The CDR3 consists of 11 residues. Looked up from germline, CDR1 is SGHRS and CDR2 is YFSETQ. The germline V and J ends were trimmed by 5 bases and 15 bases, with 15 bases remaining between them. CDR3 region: CASRGGNLGHF. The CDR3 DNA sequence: TGCGCCAGCAGAGGTGGAAATCTCGGGCATTTT.

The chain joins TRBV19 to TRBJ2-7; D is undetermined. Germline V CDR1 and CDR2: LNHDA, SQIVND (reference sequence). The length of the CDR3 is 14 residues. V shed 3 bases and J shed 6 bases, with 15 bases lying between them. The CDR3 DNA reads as TGTGCCAGTAGTATTGTTGCACTCTCCGGCGAGCAGTACTTC. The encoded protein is CASSIVALSGEQYF.

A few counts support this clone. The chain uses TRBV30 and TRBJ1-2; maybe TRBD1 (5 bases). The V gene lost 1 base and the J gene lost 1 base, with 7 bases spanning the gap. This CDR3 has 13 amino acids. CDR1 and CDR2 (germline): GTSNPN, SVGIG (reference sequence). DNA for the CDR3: TGTGCCTGGAGTGCAGGGTTTAACTATGGCTACACCTTC. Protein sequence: CAWSAGFNYGYTF.

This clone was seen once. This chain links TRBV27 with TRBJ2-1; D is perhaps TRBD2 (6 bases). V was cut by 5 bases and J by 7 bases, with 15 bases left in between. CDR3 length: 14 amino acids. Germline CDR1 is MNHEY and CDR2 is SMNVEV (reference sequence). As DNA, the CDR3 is TGTGCCAGCAGTCCTAGGACTATCGGGAATGAGCAGTTCTTC. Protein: CASSPRTIGNEQFF.

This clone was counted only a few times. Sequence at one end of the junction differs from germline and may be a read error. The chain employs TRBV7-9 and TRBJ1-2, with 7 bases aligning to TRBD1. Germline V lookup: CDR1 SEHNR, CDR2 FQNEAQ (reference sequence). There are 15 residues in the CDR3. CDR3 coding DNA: TGCGCCAGCAGCCAAGATGTGGCAGGGGGAAATGGCTACACCTTC. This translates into CASSQDVAGGNGYTF.

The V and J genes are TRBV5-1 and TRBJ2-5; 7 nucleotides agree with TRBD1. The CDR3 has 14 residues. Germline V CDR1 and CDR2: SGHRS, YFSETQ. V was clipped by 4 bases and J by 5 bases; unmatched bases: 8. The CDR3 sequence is CASSPGQAMETQYF. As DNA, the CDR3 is TGCGCCAGCAGCCCCGGACAGGCGATGGAGACCCAGTACTTC.